The subject of this entry is one T cell receptor (beta chain). Its recognized antigen is unknown. The record has no base qualities; no much larger clone is one base away. The donors were included in the validation cohort of 100 to 150 subjects, a group kept apart from the roughly 700-subject first cohort. Inclusive of the bounding cysteine and phenylalanine, the CDR3 is 14 residues long. The CDR3 DNA has 42 bases and is translated from base 1. The junction shows trimming of 4 bases on V and 8 bases on J, plus 15 bases between the germline ends. Taken from the germline V gene, the CDR1 and CDR2 loops are SNHLY and FYNNEI. This specimen belongs to a study of cytomegalovirus exposure and HLA in healthy donors (dated by TCRdb to about 2017). Regarding the research as a whole: The roughly 650 repertoires of the first cohort and the 110 or so validation repertoires were produced on the same platform, according to a later analysis. The aim of the study was to test whether cataloging public T cell receptors could identify signatures of past pathogen exposure. Besides the first cohort of around 700 subjects, a separate validation cohort made up of roughly 120 different subjects was used. The study combined high-throughput TCR immunosequencing, statistical association of individual TCRs with disease status, and machine learning to predict cytomegalovirus infection status.

Broader findings and caveats from the paper: A total of 150 to 200 TCR beta chains were listed by the study as associated with cytomegalovirus. A later analysis lacked HLA typing for the validation cohort, so it scored co-occurrence in that cohort across all 110 or so repertoires. In vitro tests confirmed that a few of the cytomegalovirus-associated TCR beta chains recognize cytomegalovirus antigens. The classifier was reported to diagnose cytomegalovirus status with high specificity and sensitivity in both the original cohort and the validation cohort. It was suggested by the authors that the approach could potentially be generalized to other disease states and immunological phenotypes. While some public TCRs were present in many individuals, most TCR sequences turned up only very rarely across donors. In a later analysis, TCRs clustered in the first cohort were found to also tend to co-occur in the roughly 110 validation repertoires, with 85% to 95% of cluster scores above 0.

Libraries were constructed by the immunoSEQ multiplex PCR assay. Per the authors' processing: A statistical classification framework was built to diagnose cytomegalovirus status from the catalog of TCR beta chain sequences. TCRdb holds this immuneACCESS table with in-frame rearrangements only. Some clones are missing; in checked studies, unresolved V genes explain under half, and the rest has no known cause. From that table come the V and J calls and clone size; the DNA was used to work out D and trimming. This sample has 180,000 or so clones in its table, and about 89% of those were observed once. Approximately 7.7% of the sample is taken by the ten largest.

The chain joins TRBV2 to TRBJ2-1; the D region may be TRBD1 or TRBD2, each matching 5 bases equally. Sequencing was done on a sample of PBMCs. This TCR was recovered from a man under 40 in good health and CMV-seropositive. The CDR3 protein: CASSVVRGPDEQFF. DNA sequence: TGTGCCAGCAGTGTCGTAAGGGGACCGGATGAGCAGTTCTTC.